The clone carrying this T cell receptor (beta chain) has only a few counts. Its antigen is unidentified. This record belongs to a study of beta chain features in type 1 diabetes. CDR1 and CDR2 (germline): MNHEY, SVGAGI. The CDR3 covers 15 residues. After removal of 7 bases from V and 3 bases from J, the junction contained 12 bases not matched to a gene. Reverse transcription of all isolated RNA meant that expressed TCRB transcripts were sequenced. TCRdb's table, derived via immunoSEQ multiplex PCR, lists solely in-frame clones and lacks some. Among about 180,000 clones listed, under 9.5% were seen once. Broader study findings: Type 1 diabetes patients showed a moderate but significant shortening of TCRB CDR3s in all four CD4+ subsets.

This chain connects TRBV6-5 to TRBJ2-7; 7 nucleotides align to TRBD1. The sample comprised central memory CD4+ T cells from blood. This receptor was identified in a man younger than 30 with type 1 diabetes. CDR3 sequence: CASTKTLTGSYEQYF. The CDR3 DNA follows: TGTGCCAGCACTAAAACGCTGACAGGGAGCTACGAGCAGTACTTC.